This T cell receptor beta chain was retrieved from a study of T cells in Graves' hyperthyroidism and ophthalmopathy. RNA transcripts gave rise to amplified TCR beta CDR3 regions. Initially, a first-round RT-PCR of the TCR CDR3 employed the HTBI primer set. TCRdb passed the multiplex PCR reads through MiXCR, listing each CDR3 protein once. The sample yields hundreds of thousands of distinct CDR3 sequences, around 15% seen once. The sample holds many counts of this clonotype. Newly diagnosed patients aged 18 to 65 had hyperthyroidism of under 2 months' duration. V lost 4 bases to trimming and J lost 13 bases; unmatched junction nucleotides: 21. In germline, CDR1 is PRHDT, CDR2 FYEKMQ (reference sequence). CDR3 length: 16 amino acids.

This chain links TRBV13 with TRBJ2-5; 7 nucleotides match TRBD1. Sequencing was performed on blood. The TCR originated in a woman aged 18 to 35 with Graves' hyperthyroidism. CDR3 region: CASSSGPGTEYGVRYF. CDR3 bases: TGTGCCAGCAGCTCCGGTCCCGGGACAGAGTACGGGGTAAGGTACTTC.